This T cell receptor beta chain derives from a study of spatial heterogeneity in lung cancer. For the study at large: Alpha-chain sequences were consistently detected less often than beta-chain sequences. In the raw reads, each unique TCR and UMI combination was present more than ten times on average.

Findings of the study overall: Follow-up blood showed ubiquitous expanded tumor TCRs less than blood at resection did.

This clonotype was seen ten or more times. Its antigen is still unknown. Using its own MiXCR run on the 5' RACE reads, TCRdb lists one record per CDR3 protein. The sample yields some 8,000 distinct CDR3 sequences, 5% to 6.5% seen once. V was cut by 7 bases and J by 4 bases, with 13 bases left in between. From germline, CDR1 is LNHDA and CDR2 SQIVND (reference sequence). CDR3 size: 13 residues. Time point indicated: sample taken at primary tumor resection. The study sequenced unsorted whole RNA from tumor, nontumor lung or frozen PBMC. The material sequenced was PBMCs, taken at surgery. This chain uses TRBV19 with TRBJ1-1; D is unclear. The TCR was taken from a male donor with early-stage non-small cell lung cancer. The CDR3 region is CASKNRGPTEAFF. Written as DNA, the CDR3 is TGTGCCAGTAAGAATCGAGGGCCCACTGAAGCTTTCTTT. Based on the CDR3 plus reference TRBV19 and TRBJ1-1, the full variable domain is DGGITQSPKYLFRKEGQNVTLSCEQNLNHDAMYWYRQDPGQGLRLIYYSQIVNDFQKGDIAEGYSVSREKKESFPLTVTSAQKNPTAFYLCASKNRGPTEAFFGQGTRLTVV.